This TCR beta chain was obtained from a study of cytomegalovirus exposure and HLA in healthy donors. The overall study: Unique TCR beta sequences numbering about 100 million came from 150 million to 200 million T cells in an earlier analysis. Study-level points and caveats: In a later analysis, TCR beta V- and J-gene trimming showed a link to a missense DCLRE1C variant. Cytomegalovirus association was assigned to approximately 180 TCR beta chains. Productive rates of about 90% or about 30% were seen for most TCR beta V segments in an earlier analysis.

A word on this clone: What it binds is unknown.

PCR primers comprised 60 Vbeta and 13 Jbeta primers. Data came from immunoSEQ multiplex PCR; TCRdb stores just in-frame clones and leaves some out. In all, the sample yields tens of thousands of clones. The receptor's source is a woman aged 50 to 60 in good health and CMV-seropositive. Material: PBMCs.

CDR3 in amino acids: CASSVAQNYGYTF. CDR3 nucleotides: TGTGCCAGCAGCGTAGCCCAGAACTATGGCTACACCTTC. The gene calls are TRBV9 and TRBJ1-2; D ambiguous. Trimming stripped 0 bases from V and 2 bases from J, with 5 bases between. The CDR3 sequence is 13 residues long. Germline loops: CDR1 SGDLS, CDR2 YYNGEE.